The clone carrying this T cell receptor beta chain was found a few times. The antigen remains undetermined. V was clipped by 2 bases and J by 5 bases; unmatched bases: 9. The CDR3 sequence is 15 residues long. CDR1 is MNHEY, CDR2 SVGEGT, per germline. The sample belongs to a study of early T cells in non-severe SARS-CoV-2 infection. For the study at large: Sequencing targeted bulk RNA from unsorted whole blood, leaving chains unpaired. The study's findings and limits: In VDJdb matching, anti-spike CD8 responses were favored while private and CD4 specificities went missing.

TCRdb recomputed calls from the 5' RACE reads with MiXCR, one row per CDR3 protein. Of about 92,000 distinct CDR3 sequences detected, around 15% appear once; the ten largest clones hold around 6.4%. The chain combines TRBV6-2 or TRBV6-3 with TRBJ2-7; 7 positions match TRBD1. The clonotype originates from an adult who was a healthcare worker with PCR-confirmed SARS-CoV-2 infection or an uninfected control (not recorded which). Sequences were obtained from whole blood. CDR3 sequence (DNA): TGTGCCAGCAGTTACGGATCAGGGGGAACGGACGAGCAGTACTTC. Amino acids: CASSYGSGGTDEQYF.